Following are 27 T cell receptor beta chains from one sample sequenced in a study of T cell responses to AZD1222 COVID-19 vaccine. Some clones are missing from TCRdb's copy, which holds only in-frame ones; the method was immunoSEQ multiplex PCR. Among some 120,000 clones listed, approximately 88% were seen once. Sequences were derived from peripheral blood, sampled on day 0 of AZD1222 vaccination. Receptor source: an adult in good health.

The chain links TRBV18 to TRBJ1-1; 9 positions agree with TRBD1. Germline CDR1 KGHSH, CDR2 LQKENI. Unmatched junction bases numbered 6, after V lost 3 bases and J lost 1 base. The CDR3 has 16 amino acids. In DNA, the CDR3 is TGTGCCAGCTCACCCGGGACAGGGCCGCCGAACACTGAAGCTTTCTTT. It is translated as CASSPGTGPPNTEAFF.

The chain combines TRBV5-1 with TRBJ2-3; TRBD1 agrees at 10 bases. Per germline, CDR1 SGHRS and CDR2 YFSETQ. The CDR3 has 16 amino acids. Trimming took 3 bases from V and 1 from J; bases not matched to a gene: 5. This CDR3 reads CASSSGQGHRTDTQYF. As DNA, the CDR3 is TGCGCCAGCAGCTCGGGACAGGGGCATCGCACAGATACGCAGTATTTT.

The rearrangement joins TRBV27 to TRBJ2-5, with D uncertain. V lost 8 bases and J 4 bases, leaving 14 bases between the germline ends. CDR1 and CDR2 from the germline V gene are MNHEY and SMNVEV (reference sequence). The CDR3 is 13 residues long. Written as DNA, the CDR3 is TGTGCCAGCCACGCCGATGGTGGAGAGACCCAGTACTTC. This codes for CASHADGGETQYF.

The CDR3 sequence: CASSIGATGELFF. The DNA for the CDR3 is TGTGCCAGTAGTATCGGAGCCACCGGGGAGCTGTTTTTT. The chain combines TRBV19 with TRBJ2-2; D is unresolved. Germline loops: CDR1 LNHDA, CDR2 SQIVND (reference sequence). This CDR3 spans 13 amino acids. V was pared by 3 bases and J by 4 bases, with 6 bases between. Full variable domain (missing parts from reference TRBV19 and TRBJ2-2): DGGITQSPKYLFRKEGQNVTLSCEQNLNHDAMYWYRQDPGQGLRLIYYSQIVNDFQKGDIAEGYSVSREKKESFPLTVTSAQKNPTAFYLCASSIGATGELFFGEGSRLTVL.

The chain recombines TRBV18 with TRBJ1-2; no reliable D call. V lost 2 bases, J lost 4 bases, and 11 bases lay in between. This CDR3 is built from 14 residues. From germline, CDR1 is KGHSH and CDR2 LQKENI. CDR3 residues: CASSPGQIAYGYTF. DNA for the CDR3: TGTGCCAGCTCACCAGGGCAGATCGCCTATGGCTACACCTTC.

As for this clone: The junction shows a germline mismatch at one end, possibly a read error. The CDR3 sequence: CVSSYSGTGVDTQYF. The CDR3 DNA reads as TGTGTCAGCAGTTACTCAGGGACAGGAGTAGATACGCAGTATTTT. The V and J genes are TRBV6-5 and TRBJ2-3; 8 nucleotides agree with TRBD1. The CDR3 is 15 residues long. Germline V gene data show CDR1 as MNHEY and CDR2 as SVGAGI.

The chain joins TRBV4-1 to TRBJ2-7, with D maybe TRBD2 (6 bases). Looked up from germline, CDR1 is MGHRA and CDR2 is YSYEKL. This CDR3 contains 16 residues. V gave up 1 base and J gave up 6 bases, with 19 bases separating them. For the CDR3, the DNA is TGCGCCAGCAGCCAAGGGAGAACTAGCCTGATACGCGAGCAGTACTTC. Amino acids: CASSQGRTSLIREQYF.

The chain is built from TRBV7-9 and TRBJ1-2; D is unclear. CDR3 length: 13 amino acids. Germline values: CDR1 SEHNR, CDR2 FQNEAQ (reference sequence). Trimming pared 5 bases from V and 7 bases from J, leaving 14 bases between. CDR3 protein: CASSDNRAGGYTF. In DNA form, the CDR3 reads TGTGCCAGCAGCGATAATCGGGCAGGTGGCTACACCTTC.

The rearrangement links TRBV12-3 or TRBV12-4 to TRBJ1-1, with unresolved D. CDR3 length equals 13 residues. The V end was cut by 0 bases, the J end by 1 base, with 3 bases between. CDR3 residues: CASSLAPNTEAFF. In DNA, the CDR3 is TGTGCCAGCAGTTTAGCGCCGAACACTGAAGCTTTCTTT.

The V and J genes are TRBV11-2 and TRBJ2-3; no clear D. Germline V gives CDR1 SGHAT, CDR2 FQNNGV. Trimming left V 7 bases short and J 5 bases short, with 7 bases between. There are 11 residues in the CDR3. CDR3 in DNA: TGTGCCAGCACCTTCGGAGATACGCAGTATTTT. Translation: CASTFGDTQYF.

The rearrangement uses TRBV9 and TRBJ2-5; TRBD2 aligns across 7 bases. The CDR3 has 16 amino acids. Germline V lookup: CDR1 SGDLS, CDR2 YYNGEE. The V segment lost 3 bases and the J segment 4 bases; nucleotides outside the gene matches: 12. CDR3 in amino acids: CASSAGLVWSGETQYF. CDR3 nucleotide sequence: TGTGCCAGCAGCGCAGGACTAGTTTGGTCGGGAGAGACCCAGTACTTC.

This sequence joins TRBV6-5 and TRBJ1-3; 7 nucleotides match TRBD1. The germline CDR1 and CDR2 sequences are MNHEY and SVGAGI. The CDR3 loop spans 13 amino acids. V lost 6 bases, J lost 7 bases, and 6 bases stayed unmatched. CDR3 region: CASSPGQRNTIYF. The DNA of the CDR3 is TGTGCCAGCAGCCCGGGACAGCGGAACACCATATATTTT.

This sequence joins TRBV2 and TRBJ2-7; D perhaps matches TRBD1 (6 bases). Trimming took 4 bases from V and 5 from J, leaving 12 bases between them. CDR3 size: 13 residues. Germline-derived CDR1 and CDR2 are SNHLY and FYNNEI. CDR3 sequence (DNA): TGTGCCAGCAGTGGTGGGGGCCCAAACGAGCAGTACTTC. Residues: CASSGGGPNEQYF.

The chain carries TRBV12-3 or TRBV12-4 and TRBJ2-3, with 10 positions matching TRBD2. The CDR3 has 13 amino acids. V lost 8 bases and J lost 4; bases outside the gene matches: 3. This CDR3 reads CASGLAGADTQYF. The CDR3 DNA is TGTGCCAGCGGGCTAGCGGGAGCAGATACGCAGTATTTT.

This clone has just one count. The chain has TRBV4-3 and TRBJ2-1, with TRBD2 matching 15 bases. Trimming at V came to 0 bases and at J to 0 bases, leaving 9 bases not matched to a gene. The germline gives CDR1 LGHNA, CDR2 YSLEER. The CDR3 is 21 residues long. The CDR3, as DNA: TGCGCCAGCAGCCAAGACCCCCCGGGACTAGCGGGAGGTTTCTCCTACAATGAGCAGTTCTTC. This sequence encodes CASSQDPPGLAGGFSYNEQFF.

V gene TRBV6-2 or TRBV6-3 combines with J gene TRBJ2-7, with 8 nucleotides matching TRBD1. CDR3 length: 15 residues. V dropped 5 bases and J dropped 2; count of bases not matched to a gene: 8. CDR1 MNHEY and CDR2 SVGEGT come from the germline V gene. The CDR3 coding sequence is TGTGCCAGCAGTCAAATCCGGGACAGGCCCTACGAGCAGTACTTC. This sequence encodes CASSQIRDRPYEQYF.

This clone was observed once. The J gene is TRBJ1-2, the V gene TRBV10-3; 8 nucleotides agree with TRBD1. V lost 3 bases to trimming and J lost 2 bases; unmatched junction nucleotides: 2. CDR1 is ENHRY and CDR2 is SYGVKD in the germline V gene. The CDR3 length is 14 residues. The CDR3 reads CAISDGQGNYGYTF. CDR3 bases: TGTGCCATCAGTGATGGACAGGGCAACTATGGCTACACCTTC.

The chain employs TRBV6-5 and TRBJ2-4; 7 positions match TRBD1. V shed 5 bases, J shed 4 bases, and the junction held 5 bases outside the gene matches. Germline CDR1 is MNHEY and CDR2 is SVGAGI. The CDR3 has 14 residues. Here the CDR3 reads CASSTGQAKNIQYF. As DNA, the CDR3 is TGTGCCAGCAGTACTGGACAGGCTAAAAACATTCAGTACTTC.

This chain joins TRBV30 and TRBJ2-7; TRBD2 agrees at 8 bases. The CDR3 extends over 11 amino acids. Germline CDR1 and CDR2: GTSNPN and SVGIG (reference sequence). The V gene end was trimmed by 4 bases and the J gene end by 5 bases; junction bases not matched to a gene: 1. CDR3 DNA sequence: TGTGCCTGGACGGGAGGGGACGAGCAGTACTTC. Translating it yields CAWTGGDEQYF.

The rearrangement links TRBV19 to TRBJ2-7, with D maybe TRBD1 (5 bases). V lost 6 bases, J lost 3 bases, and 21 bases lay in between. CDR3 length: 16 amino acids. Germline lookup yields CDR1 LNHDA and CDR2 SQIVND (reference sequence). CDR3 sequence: CASSSDGAPTFYEQYF. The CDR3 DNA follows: TGTGCCAGTAGCTCCGATGGGGCGCCCACATTCTACGAGCAGTACTTC.

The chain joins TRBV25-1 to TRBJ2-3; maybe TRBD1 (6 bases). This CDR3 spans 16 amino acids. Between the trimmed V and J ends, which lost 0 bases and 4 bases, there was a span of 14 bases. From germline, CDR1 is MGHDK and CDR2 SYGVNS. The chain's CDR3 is CASSEYKTGVADTQYF. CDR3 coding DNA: TGTGCCAGCAGTGAATACAAGACAGGTGTCGCAGATACGCAGTATTTT.

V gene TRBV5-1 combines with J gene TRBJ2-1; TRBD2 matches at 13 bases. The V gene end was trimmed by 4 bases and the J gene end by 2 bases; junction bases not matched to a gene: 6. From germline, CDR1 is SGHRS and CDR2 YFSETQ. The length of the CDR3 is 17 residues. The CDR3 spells CASSLGLAGTAYNEQFF. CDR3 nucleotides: TGCGCCAGCAGCCTGGGACTAGCGGGAACGGCCTACAATGAGCAGTTCTTC. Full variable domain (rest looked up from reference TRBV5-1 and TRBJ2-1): KAGVTQTPRYLIKTRGQQVTLSCSPISGHRSVSWYQQTPGQGLQFLFEYFSETQRNKGNFPGRFSGRQFSNSRSEMNVSTLELGDSALYLCASSLGLAGTAYNEQFFGPGTRLTVL.

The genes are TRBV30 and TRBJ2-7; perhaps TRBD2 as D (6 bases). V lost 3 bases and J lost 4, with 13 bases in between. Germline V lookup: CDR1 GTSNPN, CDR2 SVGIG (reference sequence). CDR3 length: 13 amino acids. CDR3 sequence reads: CAWRGSGTYEQYF. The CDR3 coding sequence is TGTGCCTGGAGGGGTAGCGGTACATACGAGCAGTACTTC.

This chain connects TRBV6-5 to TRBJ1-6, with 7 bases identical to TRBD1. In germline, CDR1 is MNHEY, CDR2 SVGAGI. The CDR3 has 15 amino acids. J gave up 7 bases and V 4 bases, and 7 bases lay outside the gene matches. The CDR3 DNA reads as TGTGCCAGCAGTTCTTCCAGGGGGGGGAATTCACCCCTCCACTTT. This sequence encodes CASSSSRGGNSPLHF.

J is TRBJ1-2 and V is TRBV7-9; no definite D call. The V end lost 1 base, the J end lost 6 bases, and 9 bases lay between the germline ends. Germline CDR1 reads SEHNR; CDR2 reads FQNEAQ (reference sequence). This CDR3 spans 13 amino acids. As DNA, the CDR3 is TGTGCCAGCAGCTTAGATGGGAGGAATGGCTACACCTTC. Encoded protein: CASSLDGRNGYTF.

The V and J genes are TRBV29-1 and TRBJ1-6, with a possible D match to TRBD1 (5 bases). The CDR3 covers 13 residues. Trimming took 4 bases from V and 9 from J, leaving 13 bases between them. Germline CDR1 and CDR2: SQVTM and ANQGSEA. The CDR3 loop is CSVGTGLSSPLHF. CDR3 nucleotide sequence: TGCAGCGTTGGAACAGGTCTTAGTTCACCCCTCCACTTT.

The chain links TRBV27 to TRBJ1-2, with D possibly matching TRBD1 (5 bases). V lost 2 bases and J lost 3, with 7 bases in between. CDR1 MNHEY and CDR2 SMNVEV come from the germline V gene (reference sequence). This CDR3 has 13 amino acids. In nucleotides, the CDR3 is TGTGCCAGCAGTTTAGGGGGGGACTATGGCTACACCTTC. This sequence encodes CASSLGGDYGYTF.